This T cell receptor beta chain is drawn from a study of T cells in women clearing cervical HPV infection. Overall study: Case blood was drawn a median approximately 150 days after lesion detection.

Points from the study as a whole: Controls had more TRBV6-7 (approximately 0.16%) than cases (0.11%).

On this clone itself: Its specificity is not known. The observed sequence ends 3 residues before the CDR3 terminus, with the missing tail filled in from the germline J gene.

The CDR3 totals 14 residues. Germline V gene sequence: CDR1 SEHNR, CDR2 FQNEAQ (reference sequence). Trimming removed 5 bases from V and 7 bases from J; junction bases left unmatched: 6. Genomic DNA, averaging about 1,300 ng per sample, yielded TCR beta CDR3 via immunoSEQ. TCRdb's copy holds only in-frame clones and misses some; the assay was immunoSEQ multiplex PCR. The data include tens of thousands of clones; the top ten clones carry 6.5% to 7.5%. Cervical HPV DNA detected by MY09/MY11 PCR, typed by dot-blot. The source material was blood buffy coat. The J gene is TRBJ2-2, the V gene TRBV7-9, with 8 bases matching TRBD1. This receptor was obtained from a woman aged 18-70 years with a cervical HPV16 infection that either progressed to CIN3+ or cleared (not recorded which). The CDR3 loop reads CASSQGTGSGELFF. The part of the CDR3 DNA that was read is TGTGCCAGCAGCCAAGGGACAGGTAGCGGGGAG.